This T cell receptor beta chain was observed in a study of cytomegalovirus exposure and HLA in healthy donors. Researchers ran the PCR with 60 Vbeta and 13 Jbeta primers. Assay used: immunoSEQ multiplex PCR; TCRdb lists only in-frame clones, some missing. The repertoire includes 55,000 or so clones, over 70% of them detected once, and 2.5% to 3% sits in the top ten. This CDR3 contains 15 residues. Germline CDR1 reads PRHDT; CDR2 reads FYEKMQ (reference sequence). Unmatched junction bases numbered 3, after V lost 5 bases and J lost 0 bases. This clonotype originated in a man aged 18 to 30 in good health and CMV-seronegative. What was sequenced was PBMCs. This chain connects TRBV13 to TRBJ1-3, with 8 bases lining up with TRBD1. The CDR3 here is CASSLGTGSGNTIYF. The CDR3 nucleotides read TGTGCCAGCAGCCTTGGGACAGGCTCTGGAAACACCATATATTTT.